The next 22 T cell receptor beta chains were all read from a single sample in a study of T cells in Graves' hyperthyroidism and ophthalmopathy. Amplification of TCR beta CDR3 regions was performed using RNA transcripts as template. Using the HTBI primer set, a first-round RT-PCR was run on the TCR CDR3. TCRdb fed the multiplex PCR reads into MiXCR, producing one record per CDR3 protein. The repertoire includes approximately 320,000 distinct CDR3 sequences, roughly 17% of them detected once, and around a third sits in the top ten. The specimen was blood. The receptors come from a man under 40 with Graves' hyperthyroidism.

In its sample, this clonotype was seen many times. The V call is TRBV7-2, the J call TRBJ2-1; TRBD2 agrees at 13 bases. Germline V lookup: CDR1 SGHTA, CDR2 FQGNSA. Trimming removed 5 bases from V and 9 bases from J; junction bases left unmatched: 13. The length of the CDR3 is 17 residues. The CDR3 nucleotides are TGTGCCAGCAGCATACAGGGGACTAGCGGGATCTCTGGTGAGCAGTTCTTC. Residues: CASSIQGTSGISGEQFF.

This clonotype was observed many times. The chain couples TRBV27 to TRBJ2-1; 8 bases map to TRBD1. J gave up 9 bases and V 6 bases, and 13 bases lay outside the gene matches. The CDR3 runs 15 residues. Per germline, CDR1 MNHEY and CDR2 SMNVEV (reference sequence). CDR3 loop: CASSEGQGAFGEQFF. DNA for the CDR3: TGTGCCAGCAGCGAAGGGCAGGGGGCTTTCGGTGAGCAGTTCTTC.

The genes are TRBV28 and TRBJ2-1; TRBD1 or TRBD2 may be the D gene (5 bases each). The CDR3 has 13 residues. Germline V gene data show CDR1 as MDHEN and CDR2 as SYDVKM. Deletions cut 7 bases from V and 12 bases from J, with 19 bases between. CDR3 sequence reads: CASTNPGRKGQFF. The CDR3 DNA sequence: TGTGCCAGCACCAACCCGGGACGGAAGGGGCAGTTCTTC. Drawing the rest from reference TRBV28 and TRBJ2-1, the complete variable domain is DVKVTQSSRYLVKRTGEKVFLECVQDMDHENMFWYRQDPGLGLRLIYFSYDVKMKEKGDIPEGYSVSREKKERFSLILESASTNQTSMYLCASTNPGRKGQFFGPGTRLTVL.

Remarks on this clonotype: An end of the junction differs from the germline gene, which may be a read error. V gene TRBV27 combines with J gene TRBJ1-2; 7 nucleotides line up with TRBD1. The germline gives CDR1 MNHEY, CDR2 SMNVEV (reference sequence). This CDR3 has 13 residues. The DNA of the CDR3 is TGTACCAGCAGTACTGGGACAGCACGTGGCCACACCTTC. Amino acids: CTSSTGTARGHTF.

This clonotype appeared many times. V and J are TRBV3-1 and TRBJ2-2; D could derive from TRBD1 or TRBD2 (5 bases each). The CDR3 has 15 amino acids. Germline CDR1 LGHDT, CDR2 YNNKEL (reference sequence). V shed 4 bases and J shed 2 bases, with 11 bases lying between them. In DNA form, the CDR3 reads TGTGCCAGCAGCCCCCGGGGCTTCAACACCGGGGAGCTGTTTTTT. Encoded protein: CASSPRGFNTGELFF.

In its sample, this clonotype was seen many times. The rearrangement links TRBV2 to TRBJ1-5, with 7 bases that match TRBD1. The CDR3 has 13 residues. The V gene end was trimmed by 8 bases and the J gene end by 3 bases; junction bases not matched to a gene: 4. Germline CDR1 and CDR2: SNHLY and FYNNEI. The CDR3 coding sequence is TGTGCCAGCCGGGACAGACTCAATCAGCCCCAGCATTTT. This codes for CASRDRLNQPQHF.

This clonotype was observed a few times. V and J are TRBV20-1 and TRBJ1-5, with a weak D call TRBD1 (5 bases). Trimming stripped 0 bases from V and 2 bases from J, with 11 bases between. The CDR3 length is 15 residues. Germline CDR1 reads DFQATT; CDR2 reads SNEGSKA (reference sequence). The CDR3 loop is CSARDPDSGNQPQHF. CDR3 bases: TGCAGTGCTAGAGATCCCGACAGTGGCAATCAGCCCCAGCATTTT.

CDR3 in amino acids: CASSLGGWWFF. The DNA of the CDR3 is TGTGCCAGCAGCTTAGGTGGATGGTGGTTCTTC. V and J are TRBV7-2 and TRBJ2-1; D is uncertain. Germline-derived CDR1 and CDR2 are SGHTA and FQGNSA. The CDR3 runs to 11 residues. Deletions cut 1 base from V and 15 bases from J, with 10 bases between. The variable domain in full, with the rest retrieved from reference TRBV7-2 and TRBJ2-1, is GAGVSQSPSNKVTEKGKDVELRCDPISGHTALYWYRQSLGQGLEFLIYFQGNSAPDKSGLPSDRFSAERTGGSVSTLTIQRTQQEDSAVYLCASSLGGWWFFGPGTRLTVL.

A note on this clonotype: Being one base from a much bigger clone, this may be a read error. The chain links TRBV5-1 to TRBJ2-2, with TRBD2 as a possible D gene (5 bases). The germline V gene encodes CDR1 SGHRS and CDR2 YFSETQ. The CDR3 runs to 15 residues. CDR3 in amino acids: CASSLSQPNTGEPFF. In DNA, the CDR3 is TGCGCCAGCAGCTTGAGCCAGCCGAACACCGGGGAGCCGTTTTTT.

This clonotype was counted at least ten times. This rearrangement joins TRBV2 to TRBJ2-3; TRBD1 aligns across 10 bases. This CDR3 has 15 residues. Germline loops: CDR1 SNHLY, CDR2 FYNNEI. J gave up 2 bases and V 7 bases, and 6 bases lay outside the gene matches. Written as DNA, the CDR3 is TGTGCCAGCAACGGACAGGGGGTTCCCACAGATACGCAGTATTTT. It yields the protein CASNGQGVPTDTQYF. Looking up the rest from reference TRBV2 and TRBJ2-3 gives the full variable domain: EPEVTQTPSHQVTQMGQEVILRCVPISNHLYFYWYRQILGQKVEFLVSFYNNEISEKSEIFDDQFSVERPDGSNFTLKIRSTKLEDSAMYFCASNGQGVPTDTQYFGPGTRLTVL.

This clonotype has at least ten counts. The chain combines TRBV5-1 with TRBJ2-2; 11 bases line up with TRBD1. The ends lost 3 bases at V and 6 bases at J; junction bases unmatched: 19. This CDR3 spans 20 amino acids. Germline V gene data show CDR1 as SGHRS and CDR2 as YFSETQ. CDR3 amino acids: CASSSLSGQGARGKAGELFF. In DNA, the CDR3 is TGCGCCAGCAGCTCACTATCCGGACAGGGGGCGCGCGGGAAGGCCGGGGAGCTGTTTTTT. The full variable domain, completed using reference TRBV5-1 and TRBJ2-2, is KAGVTQTPRYLIKTRGQQVTLSCSPISGHRSVSWYQQTPGQGLQFLFEYFSETQRNKGNFPGRFSGRQFSNSRSEMNVSTLELGDSALYLCASSSLSGQGARGKAGELFFGEGSRLTVL.

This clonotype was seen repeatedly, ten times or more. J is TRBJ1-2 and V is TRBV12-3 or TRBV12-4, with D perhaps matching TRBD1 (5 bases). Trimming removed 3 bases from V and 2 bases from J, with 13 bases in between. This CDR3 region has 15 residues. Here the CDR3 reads CASSFRRGLNYGYTF. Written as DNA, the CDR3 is TGTGCCAGCAGTTTCAGAAGGGGCCTCAACTATGGCTACACCTTC.

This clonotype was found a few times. CDR3 DNA sequence: TGTGCCAGTAGTATAACATTGGGACAGGGAATAACCAACTATGGCTACACCTTC. Residues: CASSITLGQGITNYGYTF. V is TRBV19 and J is TRBJ1-2, with TRBD1 matching over 9 bases. Germline V CDR1 and CDR2: LNHDA, SQIVND (reference sequence). The CDR3 consists of 18 residues. V shed 2 bases, J shed 2 bases, and the junction held 12 bases outside the gene matches.

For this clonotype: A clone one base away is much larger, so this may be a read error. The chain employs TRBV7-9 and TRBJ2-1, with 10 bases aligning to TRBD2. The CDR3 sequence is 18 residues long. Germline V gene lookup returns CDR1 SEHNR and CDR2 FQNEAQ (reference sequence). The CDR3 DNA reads TGTGCCAGCAACTTAAGTTATGGTGGACTAGCGGACAACAATGAGCAGTTCTTC. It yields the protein CASNLSYGGLADNNEQFF.

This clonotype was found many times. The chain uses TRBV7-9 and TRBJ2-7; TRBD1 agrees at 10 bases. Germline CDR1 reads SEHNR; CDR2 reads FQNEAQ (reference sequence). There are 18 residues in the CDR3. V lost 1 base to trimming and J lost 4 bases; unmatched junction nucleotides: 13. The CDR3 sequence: CASSLDDLRGTGVYEQYF. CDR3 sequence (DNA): TGTGCCAGCAGCTTAGATGACCTACGTGGGACAGGGGTGTACGAGCAGTACTTC.

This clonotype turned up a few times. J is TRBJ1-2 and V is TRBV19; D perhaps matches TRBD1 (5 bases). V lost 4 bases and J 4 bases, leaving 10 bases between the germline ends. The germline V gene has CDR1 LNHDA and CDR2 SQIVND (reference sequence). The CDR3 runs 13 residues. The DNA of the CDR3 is TGTGCCAGTAGTACGACAGAGCTCTATGGCTACACCTTC. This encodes CASSTTELYGYTF.

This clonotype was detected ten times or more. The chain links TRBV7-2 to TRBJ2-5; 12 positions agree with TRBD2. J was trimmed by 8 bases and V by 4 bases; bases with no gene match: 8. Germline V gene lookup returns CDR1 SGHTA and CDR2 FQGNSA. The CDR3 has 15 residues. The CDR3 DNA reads TGTGCCAGCAGCTCCCCTAGCGGGAGGGCCTCAACCCAGTACTTC. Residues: CASSSPSGRASTQYF.

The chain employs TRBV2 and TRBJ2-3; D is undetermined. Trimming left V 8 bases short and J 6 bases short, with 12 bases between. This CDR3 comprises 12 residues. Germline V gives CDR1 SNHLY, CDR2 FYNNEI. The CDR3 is CASGDLLDTQYF. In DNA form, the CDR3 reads TGTGCCAGCGGCGATCTCCTCGATACGCAGTATTTT.

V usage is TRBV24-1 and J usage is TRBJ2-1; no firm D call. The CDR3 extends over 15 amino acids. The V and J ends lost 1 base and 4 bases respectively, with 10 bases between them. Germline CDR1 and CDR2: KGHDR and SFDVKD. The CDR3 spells CATSDFPRHYNEQFF. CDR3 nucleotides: TGTGCCACCAGTGATTTCCCGCGGCATTACAATGAGCAGTTCTTC.

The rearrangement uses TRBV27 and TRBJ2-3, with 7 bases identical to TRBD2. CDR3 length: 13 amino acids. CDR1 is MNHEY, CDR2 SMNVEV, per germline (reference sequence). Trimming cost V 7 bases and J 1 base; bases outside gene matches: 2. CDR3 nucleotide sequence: TGTGCCAGCAATCTAGCGGGCACAGATACGCAGTATTTT. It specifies CASNLAGTDTQYF.

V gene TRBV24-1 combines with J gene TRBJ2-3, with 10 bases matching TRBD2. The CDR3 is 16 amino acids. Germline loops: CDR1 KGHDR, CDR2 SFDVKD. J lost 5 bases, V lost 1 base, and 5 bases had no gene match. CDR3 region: CATSDFSGRAQDTQYF. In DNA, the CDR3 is TGTGCCACCAGTGATTTCAGCGGGAGGGCCCAAGATACGCAGTATTTT.

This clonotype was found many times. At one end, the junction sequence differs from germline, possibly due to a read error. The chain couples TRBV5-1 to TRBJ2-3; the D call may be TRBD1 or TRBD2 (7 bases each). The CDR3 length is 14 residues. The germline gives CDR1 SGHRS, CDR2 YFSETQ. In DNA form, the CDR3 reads TGTGCCAGCTCCAGGGGGGGTAGCACAGATACGCAGTATTTT. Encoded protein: CASSRGGSTDTQYF.